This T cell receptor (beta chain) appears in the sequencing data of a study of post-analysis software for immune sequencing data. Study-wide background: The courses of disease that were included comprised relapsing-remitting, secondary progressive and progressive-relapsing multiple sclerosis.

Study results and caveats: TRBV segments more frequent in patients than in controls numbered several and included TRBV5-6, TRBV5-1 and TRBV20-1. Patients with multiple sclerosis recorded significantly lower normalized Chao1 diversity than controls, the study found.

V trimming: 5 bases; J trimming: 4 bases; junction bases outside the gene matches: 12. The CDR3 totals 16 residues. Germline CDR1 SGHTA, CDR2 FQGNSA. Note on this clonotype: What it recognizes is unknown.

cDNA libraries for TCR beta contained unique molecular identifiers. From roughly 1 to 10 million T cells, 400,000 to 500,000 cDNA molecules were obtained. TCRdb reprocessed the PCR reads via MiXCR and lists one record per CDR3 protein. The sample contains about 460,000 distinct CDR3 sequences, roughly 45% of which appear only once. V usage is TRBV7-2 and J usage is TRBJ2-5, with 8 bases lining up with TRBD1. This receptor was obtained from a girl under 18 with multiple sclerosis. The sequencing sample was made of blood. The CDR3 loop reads CASSRRTAGGGETQYF. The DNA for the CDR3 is TGTGCCAGCAGCCGACGCACCGCAGGGGGCGGAGAGACCCAGTACTTC.